Reported below is one T cell receptor beta chain. The sample originates from a study of blood T cell repertoires in COVID-19. Study details: Acute and convalescent COVID-19 specimens originated in the United States, Italy and Spain. PBMCs, B-cell-depleted T cells, or T cells were the source of the cDNA or gDNA that made up the material.

V was clipped by 7 bases and J by 6 bases; unmatched bases: 12. Looked up from germline, CDR1 is SGHKS and CDR2 is YYEKEE (reference sequence). CDR3 size: 15 residues. Here immunoSEQ multiplex PCR was the method, and the copy in TCRdb shows in-frame clones only, minus some. The table records roughly 180,000 clones, about 85% of them present only once. The TCR comes from a man in his 60s who had recovered from COVID-19. Sequenced sample: peripheral blood. The chain joins TRBV5-5 to TRBJ2-2; 7 bases line up with TRBD1. The CDR3 loop reads CASGPGTAVSGELFF. Written as DNA, the CDR3 is TGTGCCAGCGGTCCCGGGACAGCGGTGTCCGGGGAGCTGTTTTTT.